This TCR beta chain was identified in a study of T-cell memory formation after mild COVID-19. MiXCR, applied by TCRdb to the 5' RACE reads, yields one record per CDR3 protein. Seen here are 350,000 to 500,000 distinct CDR3 sequences, 20% to 25% observed once, and the top ten hold under 15%. This CDR3 has 15 amino acids. Concerning this clonotype itself: A junction boundary mismatches the germline segment, possibly from a read error.

This sequence originates from an adult woman who had mild COVID-19 (a few samples of this study predate the infection). Cell type and time point are not known. Sequencing was carried out using PBMCs or a T cell subset sorted from them (not recorded which). V is TRBV12-3 or TRBV12-4 and J is TRBJ1-5; the D gene is possibly TRBD1 (5 bases). CDR3 in amino acids: CASSAGPRENQHQHF. The CDR3 nucleotides read TGTGCCAGCAGCGCGGGGCCCAGAGAAAATCAGCACCAGCATTTT.